Listed below are T cell receptor beta chains from one sample, sequenced in a study of blood T cell repertoires in COVID-19. Only in-frame clones appear in the TCRdb table, and some are missing; sequencing was by immunoSEQ multiplex PCR. The sample yields tens of thousands of clones, 85% to 90% seen once. The sequencing sample was made of peripheral blood. The receptors derive from a man in his 70s with active or convalescent COVID-19. Both conserved end residues are part of each CDR3. The order of the fields is CDR3 protein, CDR3 DNA, clone size, J gene, D gene, V gene. A D gene is named only where the DNA matches it firmly. Clone size is given for some rows only: seen once, a few or many times, or a class if the clone is expanded.

CAWSPTSTSYHEQYF,TGTGCCTGGAGTCCTACATCAACTAGCTACCACGAGCAGTACTTC,NA,TRBJ2-7,NA,TRBV30
CASSQRLPGETQYF,TGCGCCAGCAGCCAACGACTACCAGGAGAGACCCAGTACTTC,NA,TRBJ2-5,NA,TRBV4-3
CASSFAGISDEQFF,TGTGCCAGCAGCTTCGCAGGGATATCTGATGAGCAGTTCTTC,NA,TRBJ2-1,NA,TRBV11-3
CASRRGQGSDTQYF,TGTGCCAGCAGACGGGGACAGGGATCAGATACGCAGTATTTT,NA,TRBJ2-3,TRBD1,TRBV6-1
CASSLLGDGNTIYF,TGCGCCAGCAGCTTACTGGGAGATGGAAACACCATATATTTT,NA,TRBJ1-3,NA,TRBV5-1
CASSYKLGQGTYEQYF,TGTGCCAGCAGTTATAAGTTGGGACAGGGGACCTACGAGCAGTACTTC,few,TRBJ2-7,TRBD1,TRBV6-5
CSVVTPLRADTQYF,TGCAGCGTTGTAACCCCTCTCAGGGCAGATACGCAGTATTTT,NA,TRBJ2-3,NA,TRBV29-1
CASSLGGAPTYEQYF,TGTGCCAGCAGCTTAGGGGGGGCGCCAACCTACGAGCAGTACTTC,NA,TRBJ2-7,NA,TRBV7-3
CASSPQGQTQYF,TGTGCCAGCAGCCCACAGGGCCAGACCCAGTACTTC,NA,TRBJ2-5,NA,TRBV6-2/TRBV6-3
CASSYSLRDRGFQPQHF,TGTGCCAGCAGTTACTCACTGAGGGACAGGGGTTTTCAGCCCCAGCATTTT,NA,TRBJ1-5,TRBD1,TRBV6-2/TRBV6-3
CAWRGQGKYNSPLHF,TGTGCCTGGAGGGGACAGGGAAAATATAATTCACCCCTCCACTTT,NA,TRBJ1-6,TRBD1,TRBV30
CASSQGQGALFF,TGTGCCAGCAGCCAGGGACAGGGGGCTCTGTTCTTC,NA,TRBJ2-1,TRBD1,TRBV3-1/TRBV3-2
CASSVDRPLDGYTF,TGCGCCAGCAGCGTGGACAGACCCTTGGATGGCTACACCTTC,few,TRBJ1-2,NA,TRBV5-1
CASSLDAGAYEQFF,TGTGCCAGCAGCTTAGATGCGGGGGCATATGAGCAGTTCTTC,NA,TRBJ2-1,NA,TRBV7-3
CASSLREGLAGGNIQYF,TGTGCCAGCAGTTTACGCGAGGGACTAGCGGGGGGAAACATTCAGTACTTC,once,TRBJ2-4,TRBD2,TRBV28
CASSLAGVEETQYF,TGTGCCAGCAGCCTAGCGGGAGTTGAAGAGACCCAGTACTTC,NA,TRBJ2-5,TRBD2,TRBV5-4
CASSQDRGGGGELFF,TGTGCCAGCAGCCAAGATCGGGGGGGAGGAGGGGAGCTGTTTTTT,NA,TRBJ2-2,TRBD2,TRBV4-2
CASSFLAGGSNEQFF,TGTGCCAGCAGCTTTCTAGCGGGAGGCTCTAATGAGCAGTTCTTC,NA,TRBJ2-1,TRBD2,TRBV11-3
CASSSRGNTGELFF,TGTGCCAGTAGTTCACGGGGGAACACCGGGGAGCTGTTTTTT,NA,TRBJ2-2,NA,TRBV19
CAWSVLTDQPQHF,TGTGCCTGGAGTGTCCTGACAGACCAGCCCCAGCATTTT,NA,TRBJ1-5,NA,TRBV30
CASSPPAGGNTEAFF,TGTGCCAGCTCACCACCGGCAGGGGGGAACACTGAAGCTTTCTTT,NA,TRBJ1-1,TRBD1,TRBV18
CASSPPRVEVYGYTF,TGTGCCAGCAGCCCCCCCCGGGTTGAAGTCTATGGCTACACCTTC,NA,TRBJ1-2,NA,TRBV11-1
CASSLTPGVNYGYTF,TGTGCCAGCAGCTTAACGCCGGGAGTCAACTATGGCTACACCTTC,NA,TRBJ1-2,NA,TRBV7-3
CASSQLEGVRNEQFF,TGTGCCAGCAGCCAACTGGAGGGAGTGCGGAATGAGCAGTTCTTC,NA,TRBJ2-1,NA,TRBV3-1/TRBV3-2
CASSGGTRVLRAYEQYF,TGTGCCAGCAGTGGGGGGACTAGGGTGCTCCGTGCCTACGAGCAGTACTTC,NA,TRBJ2-7,TRBD2,TRBV2
CASRMGQELRYTF,TGTGCCAGCAGAATGGGACAGGAGCTGCGCTACACCTTC,NA,TRBJ1-2,TRBD1,TRBV6-5
CASSSRGGPGANVLTF,TGTGCCAGCAGTTCCCGGGGGGGGCCTGGGGCCAACGTCCTGACTTTC,NA,TRBJ2-6,TRBD2,TRBV28
CASSFSRTGELFF,TGTGCCAGCAGTTTTTCTAGGACCGGGGAGCTGTTTTTT,NA,TRBJ2-2,NA,TRBV12-3/TRBV12-4
CASRSFHPTDTQYF,TGTGCCAGCAGAAGCTTTCACCCCACGGATACGCAGTATTTT,NA,TRBJ2-3,NA,TRBV2
CASSKSDRTSGISEQFF,TGTGCCAGTAGTAAATCGGACCGGACTAGCGGTATTAGTGAGCAGTTCTTC,NA,TRBJ2-1,TRBD2,TRBV19
CAISEFRDDGYTF,TGTGCCATCAGTGAGTTCAGGGATGATGGCTACACCTTC,once,TRBJ1-2,NA,TRBV10-3
CASSPRTGTTTGELFF,TGTGCCAGCAGCCCTCGGACAGGGACGACCACCGGGGAGCTGTTTTTT,NA,TRBJ2-2,TRBD1,TRBV9
CASRRQGADGYTF,TGTGCCAGCAGAAGACAGGGGGCGGATGGCTACACCTTC,NA,TRBJ1-2,TRBD1,TRBV28
CASSLGTSFAETQYF,TGTGCCAGCAGCTTAGGGACTAGCTTCGCCGAGACCCAGTACTTC,NA,TRBJ2-5,TRBD2,TRBV7-9
CASSLYSGPYEQYF,TGTGCCAGCAGCTTATATAGCGGGCCCTACGAGCAGTACTTC,NA,TRBJ2-7,TRBD2,TRBV7-3
CASSQSLGTGTVNGQYF,TGTGCCAGCAGTCAAAGCCTCGGGACAGGTACGGTGAACGGGCAGTACTTC,NA,TRBJ2-7,TRBD1,TRBV6-6
CASSLAGVLAGRETQYF,TGTGCCAGCAGCTTAGCAGGAGTCCTAGCGGGGCGGGAGACCCAGTACTTC,NA,TRBJ2-5,TRBD2,TRBV11-2
CASSVVQGGATEAFF,TGTGCCAGCAGCGTAGTTCAGGGAGGGGCCACTGAAGCTTTCTTT,NA,TRBJ1-1,NA,TRBV9
CASSLGLAGGSDTQYF,TGTGCCAGCAGCCTCGGACTAGCGGGAGGGTCAGATACGCAGTATTTT,NA,TRBJ2-3,TRBD2,TRBV7-2
CASSIRLAGGNEQFF,TGTGCCAGCAGCATCCGACTAGCGGGAGGGAATGAGCAGTTCTTC,NA,TRBJ2-1,TRBD2,TRBV9
CASTTGTDYGYTF,TGTGCCAGCACTACCGGGACAGACTATGGCTACACCTTC,NA,TRBJ1-2,TRBD1,TRBV7-9
CASSQAGDEKLFF,TGCGCCAGCAGCCAAGCGGGGGATGAAAAACTGTTTTTT,NA,TRBJ1-4,NA,TRBV4-3
CASSQDGPSYNEQFF,TGCGCCAGCAGCCAAGATGGGCCCTCCTACAATGAGCAGTTCTTC,NA,TRBJ2-1,NA,TRBV4-1
CASSPPGSVNQPQHF,TGTGCCAGCTCACCACCGGGGAGCGTCAATCAGCCCCAGCATTTT,once,TRBJ1-5,NA,TRBV18
CASRLAGGTDTQYF,TGTGCCAGCAGGCTAGCGGGAGGAACAGATACGCAGTATTTT,NA,TRBJ2-3,TRBD2,TRBV5-4
CATSRPDRANEKLFF,TGTGCCACCAGCAGACCCGACAGGGCAAATGAAAAACTGTTTTTT,once,TRBJ1-4,TRBD1,TRBV15
CAPPQLGPTIGGTRTDTQYF,TGCGCCCCCCCCCAACTCGGACCGACCATCGGCGGGACCCGCACAGATACGCAGTATTTT,NA,TRBJ2-3,NA,TRBV4-1
CASSLAWVGAGQPQHF,TGTGCCAGCAGCCTGGCATGGGTTGGGGCAGGTCAGCCCCAGCATTTT,NA,TRBJ1-5,NA,TRBV5-8
CATREGLGNQPQHF,TGTGCCACCAGAGAGGGCTTGGGCAATCAGCCCCAGCATTTT,NA,TRBJ1-5,NA,TRBV10-3
CASSSGQNTEAFF,TGTGCCAGCAGTTCGGGACAGAACACTGAAGCTTTCTTT,NA,TRBJ1-1,NA,TRBV28
CASSPSPLSYEQYF,TGTGCCAGCAGTCCTAGCCCCCTCTCCTACGAGCAGTACTTC,NA,TRBJ2-7,NA,TRBV25-1
CASSLTGAGETQYF,TGTGCCAGCAGCCTGACAGGGGCGGGAGAGACCCAGTACTTC,NA,TRBJ2-5,TRBD1,TRBV5-4
CASSMEDATASGELFF,TGTGCCAGTAGTATGGAGGACGCCACCGCCTCCGGGGAGCTGTTTTTT,NA,TRBJ2-2,NA,TRBV19
CASRQGLYEQYF,TGTGCCAGCAGACAGGGCTTGTACGAGCAGTACTTC,NA,TRBJ2-7,NA,TRBV28
CASSLSDTEAFF,TGTGCCAGCAGCCTCTCCGACACTGAAGCTTTCTTT,NA,TRBJ1-1,NA,TRBV12-3/TRBV12-4